Listed below are T cell receptor beta chains from one sample, sequenced in a study of blood T cell repertoires in COVID-19. Libraries were prepared by immunoSEQ multiplex PCR; TCRdb keeps only in-frame clonotypes and omits some of them. This table holds some 77,000 clones, 75% to 85% found once. Sequenced sample: peripheral blood. These TCRs come from a woman in her 70s with acute or convalescent COVID-19. Both conserved end residues are part of each CDR3. D genes are given only for firm matches. Part of the rows lack a size; the others show once, few, many or a class for expanded clones.

v_gene	d_gene	abundance	j_gene	CDR3aa	CDR3nt
TRBV7-9	TRBD2	NA	TRBJ2-5	CASSLGLAGAGETQYF	TGTGCCAGCAGCTTAGGACTAGCGGGGGCCGGGGAGACCCAGTACTTC
TRBV13	NA	NA	TRBJ2-3	CASSLDVDTDTQYF	TGTGCCAGCAGCTTAGATGTAGACACAGATACGCAGTATTTT
TRBV28	NA	once	TRBJ1-1	CASSLGGEPGTAFF	TGTGCCAGCAGTTTGGGTGGAGAGCCTGGAACCGCTTTCTTT
TRBV10-1	TRBD1	NA	TRBJ2-5	CASSDGTALQETQYF	TGCGCCAGCAGTGATGGGACAGCGCTTCAAGAGACCCAGTACTTC
TRBV24-1	TRBD2	once	TRBJ2-3	CATSAPREGLDTQYF	TGTGCCACCAGTGCTCCGCGGGAGGGCTTAGATACGCAGTATTTT
TRBV28	TRBD1	NA	TRBJ1-6	CASRGGQGNSPLHF	TGTGCCAGCAGGGGAGGACAGGGTAATTCACCCCTCCACTTT
TRBV7-2	NA	NA	TRBJ2-1	CASSLARNEQFF	TGTGCCAGCAGCTTAGCTCGGAATGAGCAGTTCTTC
TRBV3-1/TRBV3-2	NA	NA	TRBJ1-1	CASSQDWPLVNTEAFF	TGTGCCAGCAGCCAAGACTGGCCTCTTGTGAACACTGAAGCTTTCTTT
TRBV3-1/TRBV3-2	TRBD1	once	TRBJ1-1	CASSARTGGMNTEAFF	TGTGCCAGCAGCGCTCGGACAGGGGGAATGAACACTGAAGCTTTCTTT
TRBV5-1	TRBD2	NA	TRBJ2-7	CASSFYSGRNEQYF	TGCGCCAGCAGCTTCTACAGCGGGAGAAACGAGCAGTACTTC
TRBV7-9	TRBD1	NA	TRBJ2-1	CASSPWDSQQFF	TGTGCCAGCAGCCCTTGGGACAGTCAGCAGTTCTTC
TRBV28	NA	NA	TRBJ1-2	CASRGRDGYTF	TGTGCCAGCAGGGGCAGGGATGGCTACACCTTC
TRBV12-1	NA	NA	TRBJ2-1	CASSLTPSSYNEQFF	TGTGCCAGCAGCTTGACTCCGAGCTCCTACAATGAGCAGTTCTTC
TRBV9	NA	NA	TRBJ2-7	CASSVVGAGEQYF	TGTGCCAGCAGCGTAGTAGGAGCTGGCGAGCAGTACTTC
TRBV6-5	NA	NA	TRBJ2-7	CASSQAGWRYEQYF	TGTGCCAGCAGCCAAGCGGGTTGGCGCTACGAGCAGTACTTC
TRBV29-1	TRBD1	many	TRBJ1-5	CSASTGAGQPQHF	TGCAGCGCCTCTACAGGGGCAGGTCAGCCCCAGCATTTT
TRBV14	TRBD2	once	TRBJ2-7	CASSWGTSYEQYF	TGTGCCAGCAGTTGGGGGACTAGCTACGAGCAGTACTTC
TRBV11-2	TRBD1	NA	TRBJ2-5	CASRPPGTGKETQYF	TGTGCCAGCAGACCCCCTGGGACAGGGAAAGAGACCCAGTACTTC
TRBV7-9	TRBD2	NA	TRBJ2-7	CASSPTSGRYEQYF	TGTGCCAGCAGCCCGACTAGCGGGAGGTACGAGCAGTACTTC
TRBV4-1	TRBD2	NA	TRBJ2-5	CASSRKRGGEETQYF	TGCGCCAGCAGCCGGAAGCGGGGGGGCGAGGAGACCCAGTACTTC
TRBV2	NA	NA	TRBJ2-5	CAGRRGTAGDTQYF	TGTGCCGGACGACGAGGGACAGCGGGTGACACCCAGTACTTC
TRBV5-5	NA	NA	TRBJ2-7	CASSLQTGYEQYF	TGTGCCAGCAGCTTGCAGACAGGCTACGAGCAGTACTTC
TRBV28	TRBD2	NA	TRBJ2-7	CASSPAGARSYEQYF	TGTGCCAGCAGTCCCGCGGGAGCGCGGTCCTACGAGCAGTACTTC
TRBV7-9	NA	NA	TRBJ2-5	CASSSTPRPIGQYF	TGTGCCAGCAGCTCCACCCCGCGCCCTATCGGTCAGTACTTC
TRBV6-2/TRBV6-3	NA	NA	TRBJ2-7	CASSSGGLSSYEQYF	TGTGCCAGCAGTTCGGGCGGGCTAAGCTCCTACGAGCAGTACTTC
TRBV28	TRBD2	NA	TRBJ2-7	CASSPSTSGSPEQYF	TGTGCCAGCAGTCCATCGACTAGCGGGTCGCCTGAGCAGTACTTC
TRBV5-1	TRBD1	few	TRBJ1-1	CASSLQQGSGTEAFF	TGCGCCAGCAGCTTACAACAGGGGTCGGGCACTGAAGCTTTCTTT
TRBV9	TRBD2	once	TRBJ2-1	CASSGTGTNSYNEQFF	TGTGCCAGCAGCGGCACCGGGACTAACTCCTACAATGAGCAGTTCTTC
TRBV6-1	NA	NA	TRBJ1-6	CASSEIQGNNSPLHF	TGTGCCAGCAGTGAAATACAGGGCAATAATTCACCCCTCCACTTT
TRBV6-5	TRBD2	NA	TRBJ2-1	CATESGTSDNEQFF	TGTGCCACGGAGTCCGGGACTAGCGACAATGAGCAGTTCTTC
TRBV6-9	NA	few	TRBJ2-7	CASSLTREQYF	TGTGCCAGCAGCCTCACTCGGGAGCAGTACTTC
TRBV9	TRBD1	NA	TRBJ1-6	CASSVGPLLTGNSPLHF	TGTGCCAGCAGCGTAGGCCCCCTTCTGACAGGGAATTCACCCCTCCACTTT
TRBV7-2	NA	NA	TRBJ2-6	CASSPWGVATGANVLTF	TGTGCCAGCAGCCCGTGGGGGGTTGCGACTGGGGCCAACGTCCTGACTTTC
TRBV7-8	NA	NA	TRBJ2-2	CASPTYGELFF	TGTGCCAGCCCTACGTACGGGGAGCTGTTTTTT
TRBV4-1	TRBD1	NA	TRBJ2-5	CASSQYRGQETQYF	TGCGCCAGCAGCCAATACAGGGGACAAGAGACCCAGTACTTC
TRBV7-9	NA	NA	TRBJ2-3	CASSLVGTDTQYF	TGTGCCAGCAGCTTAGTCGGCACAGATACGCAGTATTTT
TRBV5-1	TRBD2	NA	TRBJ2-3	CASSLSSGTADTQYF	TGCGCCAGCAGCTTATCTAGCGGGACCGCAGATACGCAGTATTTT
TRBV15	NA	NA	TRBJ1-1	CATSRGHLNTEAFF	TGTGCCACCAGCAGGGGACACCTAAACACTGAAGCTTTCTTT
TRBV28	TRBD2	few	TRBJ2-3	CASNGQRLRRSAGGSSTDTQYF	TGTGCCAGCAACGGACAGCGGTTGCGAAGATCGGCGGGAGGCTCTAGCACAGATACGCAGTATTTT
TRBV2	NA	few	TRBJ1-2	CASTDGVNYGYTF	TGTGCCAGCACCGACGGGGTTAACTATGGCTACACCTTC
TRBV15	NA	few	TRBJ1-3	CATSPAGSSGNTIYF	TGTGCCACCAGCCCTGCGGGAAGCTCTGGAAACACCATATATTTT
TRBV7-9	TRBD1	NA	TRBJ2-5	CASSSTGGEETQYF	TGTGCCAGCAGTTCCACAGGGGGCGAAGAGACCCAGTACTTC
TRBV5-1	TRBD1	once	TRBJ1-1	CASSLAAGGTLNTEAFF	TGCGCCAGCAGCTTGGCGGCAGGGGGCACGTTGAACACTGAAGCTTTCTTT
TRBV5-1	TRBD2	NA	TRBJ2-2	CASSLGGLAGVGTGELFF	TGCGCCAGCAGCTTGGGGGGACTAGCGGGAGTTGGCACCGGGGAGCTGTTTTTT
TRBV27	TRBD1	NA	TRBJ1-1	CASRDRGRNTEAFF	TGTGCCAGTCGGGACAGGGGGAGGAACACTGAAGCTTTCTTT
TRBV20-1	TRBD2	once	TRBJ2-1	CSASREVAYNEQFF	TGCAGTGCTAGTCGGGAGGTTGCCTACAATGAGCAGTTCTTC
TRBV11-3	TRBD2	NA	TRBJ2-1	CASSLGGTSGWSFEQFF	TGTGCCAGCAGCCTAGGGGGGACTAGCGGGTGGAGTTTTGAGCAGTTCTTC
TRBV18	NA	NA	TRBJ2-1	CASSSLPGSEASYNEQFF	TGTGCCAGCTCATCCTTACCAGGCTCGGAAGCCTCCTACAATGAGCAGTTCTTC
TRBV2	NA	NA	TRBJ2-1	CASSGGDSTYNEQFF	TGTGCCAGCAGTGGGGGGGACAGTACCTACAATGAGCAGTTCTTC
TRBV29-1	NA	NA	TRBJ1-1	CSASTGNTEAFF	TGCAGCGCATCGACAGGGAACACTGAAGCTTTCTTT
TRBV4-1	NA	few	TRBJ1-2	CASSQEVQGWYGYTF	TGCGCCAGCAGCCAAGAAGTCCAGGGTTGGTATGGCTACACCTTC
TRBV4-1	TRBD1	NA	TRBJ2-2	CASSGDRQGTGELFF	TGCGCCAGCAGCGGGGACAGGCAGGGTACCGGGGAGCTGTTTTTT
TRBV2	NA	NA	TRBJ1-2	CASSENGGYGYTF	TGTGCCAGCAGTGAAAACGGGGGTTATGGCTACACCTTC
TRBV6-5	NA	few	TRBJ1-5	CASSSRKSGNQPQHF	TGTGCCAGCAGTTCTCGAAAGTCGGGCAATCAGCCCCAGCATTTT
TRBV2	NA	NA	TRBJ1-5	CASSYTGDQPQHF	TGTGCCAGCAGTTATACAGGCGATCAGCCCCAGCATTTT